Below, 20 T cell receptor beta chains from the same sample are listed, as sequenced in a study of cytomegalovirus exposure and HLA in healthy donors. Both 60 Vbeta primers and 13 Jbeta primers went into the PCR. Data came from immunoSEQ multiplex PCR; TCRdb stores just in-frame clones and leaves some out. The sample includes 90,000 to 120,000 clones, 73% of them seen just once. Sequenced sample: PBMCs. These receptors were taken from a man aged 25-45 years in good health and CMV-seronegative.

The table lists this clone with a count of one. The J gene is TRBJ1-3, the V gene TRBV7-9; the D gene is possibly TRBD1 (5 bases). Germline V gives CDR1 SEHNR, CDR2 FQNEAQ (reference sequence). V gave up 8 bases and J gave up 2 bases, with 16 bases separating them. This CDR3 has 15 residues. DNA of the CDR3: TGTGCCAGCGGCTCCCAGGGTGGACCTGGAAACACCATATATTTT. Translation: CASGSQGGPGNTIYF.

V and J are TRBV12-5 and TRBJ1-5; tentative D call: TRBD1 (6 bases). The CDR3 is made up of 14 amino acids. Between the trimmed V and J ends, which lost 4 bases and 5 bases, there was a span of 12 bases. Per germline, CDR1 LGHNT and CDR2 FRNRAP. The CDR3 DNA follows: TGTGCTAGTGGTTCGAGGACAGCGGATCAGCCCCAGCATTTT. Its translation is CASGSRTADQPQHF.

This clone was detected a few times. The J gene is TRBJ2-3, the V gene TRBV4-1; D unresolved. The CDR3 extends over 15 amino acids. The V gene's germline CDR1 is MGHRA and CDR2 YSYEKL. V lost 1 base to trimming and J lost 1 base, with 9 bases between them. CDR3 sequence: CASSQGGGRTDTQYF. In DNA, the CDR3 is TGCGCCAGCAGCCAAGGAGGCGGCCGCACAGATACGCAGTATTTT.

This clone was counted only a few times. The J gene is TRBJ1-1, the V gene TRBV11-2; TRBD1 might be the D (6 bases). V lost 3 bases and J lost 6, with 11 bases in between. Germline CDR1 SGHAT, CDR2 FQNNGV. The CDR3 has 13 amino acids. CDR3 nucleotides: TGTGCCAGCAGCTTCTACAGGGCGCCTGAAGCTTTCTTT. The encoded protein is CASSFYRAPEAFF.

This clone was counted between two and nine times. Other DNA sequences in this specimen translate into the identical CDR3. The V call is TRBV7-3, the J call TRBJ2-5; D possibly corresponds to TRBD2 (6 bases). The CDR3 loop spans 13 amino acids. Germline-derived CDR1 and CDR2 are SGHTA and FQGTGA. V shed 0 bases and J shed 4 bases, with 6 bases lying between them. The CDR3 DNA reads as TGTGCCAGCAGCTTAACGGGAGGAGAGACCCAGTACTTC. It is translated as CASSLTGGETQYF.

The rearrangement joins TRBV19 to TRBJ1-4; a possible D gene is TRBD1 (5 bases). V gave up 6 bases and J gave up 8 bases, with 22 bases separating them. The CDR3 sequence is 16 residues long. The germline gives CDR1 LNHDA, CDR2 SQIVND (reference sequence). CDR3 protein: CASSPALTDLGEKLFF. As DNA, the CDR3 is TGTGCCAGTAGCCCTGCCTTGACAGATCTAGGAGAAAAACTGTTTTTT.

The J gene is TRBJ2-7, the V gene TRBV5-1, with a possible D match to TRBD2 (6 bases). The V end was cut by 3 bases, the J end by 0 bases, with 13 bases between. In germline, CDR1 is SGHRS, CDR2 YFSETQ. CDR3 length equals 15 residues. CDR3 coding DNA: TGCGCCAGCAGCTACTTAGGCGGGAACTCCTACGAGCAGTACTTC. This codes for CASSYLGGNSYEQYF.

V gene TRBV5-4 combines with J gene TRBJ1-1; D perhaps matches TRBD1 (6 bases). The CDR3 extends over 16 amino acids. The germline gives CDR1 SGHNT, CDR2 YYREEE (reference sequence). Trimming removed 4 bases from V and 1 base from J, with 17 bases in between. This chain's CDR3 is CASSHEQGTTNTEAFF. The CDR3 nucleotides are TGTGCCAGCAGCCATGAACAGGGCACAACGAACACTGAAGCTTTCTTT.

The genes are TRBV7-6 and TRBJ1-1, with 8 positions matching TRBD1. From germline, CDR1 is SGHVS and CDR2 FNYEAQ. The CDR3 has 14 amino acids. With V trimmed by 7 bases and J by 7 bases, 11 bases remained unmatched. CDR3 residues: CASMARTGRGEAFF. For the CDR3, the DNA is TGTGCCAGCATGGCCCGGACAGGGAGGGGTGAAGCTTTCTTT.

V and J are TRBV11-2 and TRBJ2-1; a weak D match, TRBD1 (6 bases). Trimming shortened V by 1 base and J by 4 bases, and 17 bases separated the two germline ends. Per the germline V gene, CDR1 is SGHAT and CDR2 is FQNNGV. The CDR3 runs to 17 residues. The CDR3 is CASSLGQAPSGYNEQFF. The CDR3 DNA is TGTGCCAGCAGCTTAGGACAGGCTCCCTCGGGTTACAATGAGCAGTTCTTC.

The rearrangement uses TRBV30 and TRBJ2-5; TRBD1 matches 9 bases. Germline V gives CDR1 GTSNPN, CDR2 SVGIG (reference sequence). The CDR3 runs to 14 residues. Trimming removed 3 bases from V and 2 bases from J; junction bases left unmatched: 4. CDR3 nucleotide sequence: TGTGCCTGGAGCCAGGACAGGGGACAAGAGACCCAGTACTTC. As protein: CAWSQDRGQETQYF.

The rearrangement links TRBV10-3 to TRBJ1-1; no reliable D call. V gave up 8 bases and J gave up 0 bases, with 10 bases separating them. The CDR3 totals 13 residues. The germline V gene encodes CDR1 ENHRY and CDR2 SYGVKD. CDR3: CAICRGLNTEAFF. As DNA, the CDR3 is TGTGCCATCTGTCGGGGATTGAACACTGAAGCTTTCTTT.

The chain has TRBV29-1 and TRBJ2-3; 9 bases align to TRBD2. The CDR3 has 14 residues. V lost 4 bases and J lost 6; bases outside the gene matches: 8. Germline V gene lookup returns CDR1 SQVTM and CDR2 ANQGSEA. CDR3 DNA sequence: TGCAGCGTTGCAGCGGGGGGCCCCACGGATACGCAGTATTTT. Amino acid sequence: CSVAAGGPTDTQYF.

The gene calls are TRBV10-3 and TRBJ2-3; D might be TRBD2 (5 bases). The CDR3 sequence is 14 residues long. Germline values: CDR1 ENHRY, CDR2 SYGVKD. V shed 0 bases and J shed 6 bases, with 10 bases lying between them. CDR3 DNA: TGTGCCATCAGTGAGTCGGAGGCGATCGATACGCAGTATTTT. This translates into CAISESEAIDTQYF.

This rearrangement joins TRBV5-6 to TRBJ2-5; possibly TRBD2 for D (5 bases). Germline lookup yields CDR1 SGHDT and CDR2 YYEEEE. The CDR3 has 14 residues. The V and J ends lost 0 bases and 4 bases respectively, with 10 bases between them. In DNA, the CDR3 is TGTGCCAGCAGCTTGGAGAGCGGTGTAGAGACCCAGTACTTC. Amino acids: CASSLESGVETQYF.

The rearrangement uses TRBV7-6 and TRBJ1-1, with D unresolved. V lost 5 bases, J lost 2 bases, and 12 bases lay in between. This CDR3 is built from 14 residues. Germline V gives CDR1 SGHVS, CDR2 FNYEAQ. CDR3 nucleotides: TGTGCCAGCAGCCCCTCCGGAGTAAACACTGAAGCTTTCTTT. Translating it yields CASSPSGVNTEAFF.

The chain links TRBV19 to TRBJ2-5; D remains ambiguous. V was cut by 3 bases and J by 3 bases, with 8 bases left in between. CDR1 LNHDA and CDR2 SQIVND come from the germline V gene (reference sequence). The CDR3 is 13 amino acids. The CDR3 DNA reads TGTGCCAGTAGTATGGGCAGGAAAGAGACCCAGTACTTC. It encodes CASSMGRKETQYF.

This clone was observed a handful of times. The chain employs TRBV5-1 and TRBJ2-5; possible D gene TRBD2, 6 bases. Trimming removed 0 bases from V and 3 bases from J, with 12 bases in between. The CDR3 covers 15 residues. Looked up from germline, CDR1 is SGHRS and CDR2 is YFSETQ. The CDR3 coding sequence is TGCGCCAGCAGCTTGGAAGGTAGCGGCGAAGAGACCCAGTACTTC. This gives the protein CASSLEGSGEETQYF.

The CDR3 spells CASSLGQGGEAFF. In DNA form, the CDR3 reads TGTGCCAGCAGCTTGGGACAGGGTGGGGAAGCTTTCTTT. The chain employs TRBV7-8 and TRBJ1-1; 9 positions match TRBD1. The CDR3 contains 13 residues. Germline CDR1 is SGHVS and CDR2 is FQNEAQ. V was pared by 3 bases and J by 8 bases, with 4 bases of the junction left unmatched.

This chain connects TRBV5-1 to TRBJ2-1, with 9 bases fitting TRBD1. The CDR3 is made up of 15 amino acids. V dropped 6 bases and J dropped 5; count of bases not matched to a gene: 9. Germline values: CDR1 SGHRS, CDR2 YFSETQ. The CDR3 reads CASTLGTGTDNEQFF. The CDR3 region has the DNA TGCGCCAGCACCCTTGGGACAGGGACCGACAATGAGCAGTTCTTC.